This is a list of T cell receptor beta chains from one sample in a study of blood T cell repertoires in COVID-19. The repertoire was sequenced with immunoSEQ multiplex PCR; TCRdb's copy has only in-frame clones and lacks some. Of about 120,000 clones in the sample, over 65% were seen once. The sequenced sample consisted of peripheral blood. Receptor source: a man aged 55-75 years with acute or convalescent COVID-19. Both conserved end residues are part of each CDR3. Each record gives: J gene, clone size, V gene, D gene, CDR3 protein, CDR3 DNA. D genes are given only for firm matches. Part of the rows lack a size; the others show once, few, many or a class for expanded clones.

j_call: TRBJ2-7; clone_size: NA; v_call: TRBV6-6; d_call: NA; cdr3_aa: CASSPLGGPYEQYF; cdr3_nt: TGTGCCAGCAGTCCCTTGGGAGGTCCCTACGAGCAGTACTTC
j_call: TRBJ1-4; clone_size: NA; v_call: TRBV28; d_call: NA; cdr3_aa: CASTSVATNEKLFF; cdr3_nt: TGTGCCAGCACCTCAGTGGCAACTAATGAAAAACTGTTTTTT
j_call: TRBJ2-5; clone_size: NA; v_call: TRBV4-3; d_call: NA; cdr3_aa: CASSPEVSTGEGETQYF; cdr3_nt: TGCGCCAGCAGCCCCGAGGTCTCGACAGGGGAGGGTGAGACCCAATACTTC
j_call: TRBJ2-7; clone_size: NA; v_call: TRBV5-6; d_call: NA; cdr3_aa: CASTSIADNSYEQYF; cdr3_nt: TGTGCCAGCACCTCCATCGCGGACAATAGCTACGAGCAGTACTTC
j_call: TRBJ2-7; clone_size: NA; v_call: TRBV6-5; d_call: NA; cdr3_aa: CASSYYEGGGYEQYF; cdr3_nt: TGTGCCAGCAGTTACTACGAGGGAGGTGGGTACGAGCAGTACTTC
j_call: TRBJ2-1; clone_size: NA; v_call: TRBV18; d_call: TRBD2; cdr3_aa: CASSPGSGSYNEQFF; cdr3_nt: TGTGCCAGCTCACCCGGGAGCGGGAGTTACAATGAGCAGTTCTTC
j_call: TRBJ2-2; clone_size: NA; v_call: TRBV19; d_call: NA; cdr3_aa: CASNLWGRGSNTGELFF; cdr3_nt: TGTGCCAGTAACCTTTGGGGCAGGGGCTCGAACACCGGGGAGCTGTTTTTT
j_call: TRBJ2-7; clone_size: NA; v_call: TRBV10-3; d_call: TRBD1; cdr3_aa: CATRQGPGEQYF; cdr3_nt: TGTGCCACCCGACAGGGTCCGGGCGAGCAGTACTTC
j_call: TRBJ1-2; clone_size: once; v_call: TRBV5-1; d_call: NA; cdr3_aa: CASSLTWLQDRGYTF; cdr3_nt: TGCGCCAGCAGCCTGACTTGGTTGCAAGACAGGGGCTACACCTTC
j_call: TRBJ2-2; clone_size: NA; v_call: TRBV19; d_call: NA; cdr3_aa: CASGHANTGELFF; cdr3_nt: TGTGCCAGTGGGCATGCGAACACCGGGGAGCTGTTTTTT
j_call: TRBJ2-3; clone_size: NA; v_call: TRBV6-5; d_call: NA; cdr3_aa: CASGLRSVGTDTQYF; cdr3_nt: TGTGCCAGCGGACTCAGGAGTGTGGGAACAGATACGCAGTATTTT
j_call: TRBJ2-7; clone_size: NA; v_call: TRBV11-3; d_call: TRBD1; cdr3_aa: CASSLGGGRTGAYEQYF; cdr3_nt: TGTGCCAGCAGCTTAGGAGGGGGCCGGACAGGGGCCTACGAGCAGTACTTC
j_call: TRBJ2-1; clone_size: NA; v_call: TRBV19; d_call: TRBD2; cdr3_aa: CASSALAGGPGEQFF; cdr3_nt: TGTGCCAGTAGTGCACTAGCGGGAGGGCCGGGTGAGCAGTTCTTC
j_call: TRBJ2-7; clone_size: NA; v_call: TRBV7-9; d_call: NA; cdr3_aa: CASSLVSGVGTGEQYF; cdr3_nt: TGTGCCAGCAGCTTAGTCTCGGGAGTGGGGACGGGGGAGCAGTACTTC
j_call: TRBJ1-2; clone_size: NA; v_call: TRBV28; d_call: TRBD1; cdr3_aa: CASSYSLTGGPVYGYTF; cdr3_nt: TGTGCCAGCAGTTACTCACTAACAGGGGGACCGGTCTATGGCTACACCTTC
j_call: TRBJ2-2; clone_size: NA; v_call: TRBV7-9; d_call: NA; cdr3_aa: CASSLASRIWNTGELFF; cdr3_nt: TGTGCCAGCAGCTTAGCTAGCCGGATTTGGAACACCGGGGAGCTGTTTTTT
j_call: TRBJ2-7; clone_size: once; v_call: TRBV9; d_call: TRBD2; cdr3_aa: CASSGARLAGLYEQYF; cdr3_nt: TGTGCCAGCAGCGGGGCACGACTAGCGGGGCTCTACGAGCAGTACTTC
j_call: TRBJ1-2; clone_size: NA; v_call: TRBV19; d_call: TRBD1; cdr3_aa: CATRGQGANGYTF; cdr3_nt: TGTGCCACCCGGGGACAGGGGGCGAACGGCTACACCTTC
j_call: TRBJ1-3; clone_size: NA; v_call: TRBV21-1; d_call: NA; cdr3_aa: CASSIQVYSGNTIYF; cdr3_nt: TGTGCCAGCAGCATACAGGTCTACTCTGGAAACACCATATATTTT
j_call: TRBJ2-1; clone_size: NA; v_call: TRBV9; d_call: TRBD2; cdr3_aa: CASSPRLAGSYNEQFF; cdr3_nt: TGTGCCAGCAGCCCGAGACTAGCGGGCTCCTACAATGAGCAGTTCTTC
j_call: TRBJ1-1; clone_size: NA; v_call: TRBV12-3/TRBV12-4; d_call: NA; cdr3_aa: CALRVAGRTEAFF; cdr3_nt: TGTGCCCTTCGGGTAGCCGGTCGCACTGAAGCTTTCTTT
j_call: TRBJ1-2; clone_size: few; v_call: TRBV25-1; d_call: TRBD1; cdr3_aa: CASLTGAGGYTF; cdr3_nt: TGTGCCAGCTTGACAGGGGCAGGTGGCTACACCTTC
j_call: TRBJ2-5; clone_size: NA; v_call: TRBV7-7; d_call: TRBD1; cdr3_aa: CASSLGTGIQETQYF; cdr3_nt: TGTGCCAGCAGCCTCGGGACAGGGATCCAAGAGACCCAGTACTTC
j_call: TRBJ2-7; clone_size: few; v_call: TRBV19; d_call: NA; cdr3_aa: CASSIAVSYEQYF; cdr3_nt: TGTGCCAGTAGTATAGCTGTCTCCTACGAGCAGTACTTC
j_call: TRBJ2-3; clone_size: NA; v_call: TRBV29-1; d_call: NA; cdr3_aa: CSVRAGRDTQYF; cdr3_nt: TGCAGCGTTAGGGCGGGACGTGATACGCAGTATTTT
j_call: TRBJ2-5; clone_size: once; v_call: TRBV9; d_call: TRBD1; cdr3_aa: CASSFRQGFQETQYF; cdr3_nt: TGTGCCAGCAGCTTTCGACAGGGCTTCCAAGAGACCCAGTACTTC
j_call: TRBJ2-1; clone_size: NA; v_call: TRBV4-3; d_call: TRBD2; cdr3_aa: CASSQATSGIVSSYNEQFF; cdr3_nt: TGCGCCAGCAGCCAAGCCACTAGCGGGATCGTCAGCTCCTACAATGAGCAGTTCTTC
j_call: TRBJ2-3; clone_size: NA; v_call: TRBV5-1; d_call: NA; cdr3_aa: CASSLASPYQDTQYF; cdr3_nt: TGCGCCAGCAGCTTGGCCTCTCCGTACCAGGATACGCAGTATTTT
j_call: TRBJ2-3; clone_size: NA; v_call: TRBV28; d_call: TRBD2; cdr3_aa: CASSLNSGSGDTQYF; cdr3_nt: TGTGCCAGCAGTTTAAATAGCGGGAGTGGGGATACGCAGTATTTT
j_call: TRBJ2-7; clone_size: once; v_call: TRBV15; d_call: TRBD1; cdr3_aa: CATSRGGTGDEQYF; cdr3_nt: TGTGCCACCAGCAGAGGGGGGACAGGGGACGAGCAGTACTTC
j_call: TRBJ1-3; clone_size: NA; v_call: TRBV7-2; d_call: NA; cdr3_aa: CASSTGPGNTIYF; cdr3_nt: TGTGCCAGCAGCACAGGTCCTGGAAACACCATATATTTT
j_call: TRBJ1-1; clone_size: NA; v_call: TRBV5-1; d_call: NA; cdr3_aa: CASSLGAGEAFF; cdr3_nt: TGCGCCAGCAGCTTGGGGGCAGGGGAGGCTTTCTTT
j_call: TRBJ2-7; clone_size: NA; v_call: TRBV10-3; d_call: TRBD1; cdr3_aa: CAISVGQGNAYEQYF; cdr3_nt: TGTGCCATCAGTGTAGGACAGGGAAACGCCTACGAGCAGTACTTC
j_call: TRBJ1-5; clone_size: few; v_call: TRBV28; d_call: TRBD1; cdr3_aa: CASTQIGTGVSVGNQPQHF; cdr3_nt: TGTGCCAGCACCCAAATCGGGACAGGGGTGTCGGTGGGCAATCAGCCCCAGCATTTT
j_call: TRBJ2-5; clone_size: NA; v_call: TRBV28; d_call: TRBD1; cdr3_aa: CASSPGQGIQETQYF; cdr3_nt: TGTGCCAGCAGCCCGGGACAGGGGATCCAAGAGACCCAGTACTTC
j_call: TRBJ1-1; clone_size: NA; v_call: TRBV28; d_call: NA; cdr3_aa: CASSPLTEAFF; cdr3_nt: TGTGCCAGCAGTCCTCTCACTGAAGCTTTCTTT
j_call: TRBJ1-1; clone_size: NA; v_call: TRBV7-9; d_call: NA; cdr3_aa: CASSLTGLSTEAFF; cdr3_nt: TGTGCCAGCAGCTTAACAGGGCTAAGCACTGAAGCTTTCTTT
j_call: TRBJ1-3; clone_size: NA; v_call: TRBV6-5; d_call: NA; cdr3_aa: CASSYGLISGNTIYF; cdr3_nt: TGTGCCAGCAGTTACGGGCTGATCTCTGGAAACACCATATATTTT
j_call: TRBJ2-3; clone_size: NA; v_call: TRBV11-3; d_call: TRBD1; cdr3_aa: CASSPGDSLSTDTQYF; cdr3_nt: TGTGCCAGCAGCCCCGGGGACAGCCTAAGCACAGATACGCAGTATTTT
j_call: TRBJ1-4; clone_size: NA; v_call: TRBV28; d_call: NA; cdr3_aa: CASSLRATNEKLFF; cdr3_nt: TGTGCCAGCAGTTTACGTGCAACTAATGAAAAACTGTTTTTT
j_call: TRBJ2-1; clone_size: NA; v_call: TRBV19; d_call: NA; cdr3_aa: CASSIERVEDEQFF; cdr3_nt: TGTGCCAGTAGTATAGAGAGGGTTGAAGATGAGCAGTTCTTC
j_call: TRBJ1-2; clone_size: NA; v_call: TRBV29-1; d_call: NA; cdr3_aa: CSTREDGYTF; cdr3_nt: TGCAGCACTCGGGAGGATGGCTACACCTTC
j_call: TRBJ1-4; clone_size: once; v_call: TRBV4-2; d_call: NA; cdr3_aa: CASSHLRDIATNEKLFF; cdr3_nt: TGTGCCAGCAGCCACCTTCGGGACATCGCAACTAATGAAAAACTGTTTTTT
j_call: TRBJ2-1; clone_size: NA; v_call: TRBV7-2; d_call: NA; cdr3_aa: CASSSTLAYYNEQFF; cdr3_nt: TGTGCCAGCAGCTCCACCCTAGCGTACTACAATGAGCAGTTCTTC
j_call: TRBJ2-1; clone_size: NA; v_call: TRBV29-1; d_call: NA; cdr3_aa: CSVVVTSHPNEQFF; cdr3_nt: TGCAGCGTTGTAGTGACTTCCCACCCCAATGAGCAGTTCTTC
j_call: TRBJ1-5; clone_size: NA; v_call: TRBV28; d_call: NA; cdr3_aa: CASGTVSNQPQHF; cdr3_nt: TGTGCCTCAGGAACAGTTAGCAATCAGCCCCAGCATTTT
j_call: TRBJ2-7; clone_size: NA; v_call: TRBV18; d_call: TRBD2; cdr3_aa: CASSPGLAGSGEQYF; cdr3_nt: TGTGCCAGCTCACCAGGGCTAGCGGGATCGGGGGAGCAGTACTTC
j_call: TRBJ1-1; clone_size: NA; v_call: TRBV2; d_call: TRBD1; cdr3_aa: CASSEQGGFTTEAFF; cdr3_nt: TGTGCCAGCAGTGAACAGGGGGGCTTTACCACTGAAGCTTTCTTT
j_call: TRBJ2-7; clone_size: NA; v_call: TRBV11-2; d_call: TRBD1; cdr3_aa: CASSLARLGTGEYYEQYF; cdr3_nt: TGTGCCAGCAGCTTAGCCCGTCTCGGGACAGGGGAGTACTACGAGCAGTACTTC
j_call: TRBJ2-5; clone_size: NA; v_call: TRBV25-1; d_call: NA; cdr3_aa: CASSEQGVVETQYF; cdr3_nt: TGTGCCAGCAGTGAACAGGGTGTGGTGGAGACCCAGTACTTC
j_call: TRBJ1-4; clone_size: NA; v_call: TRBV4-1; d_call: NA; cdr3_aa: CASSQVPQGWTNEKLFF; cdr3_nt: TGCGCCAGCAGCCAAGTACCGCAGGGGTGGACTAATGAAAAACTGTTTTTT
j_call: TRBJ2-2; clone_size: NA; v_call: TRBV4-3; d_call: NA; cdr3_aa: CASSQVLEPRNTGELFF; cdr3_nt: TGCGCCAGCAGCCAAGTTCTTGAACCCAGGAACACCGGGGAGCTGTTTTTT
j_call: TRBJ2-5; clone_size: NA; v_call: TRBV29-1; d_call: NA; cdr3_aa: CSVESVGETQYF; cdr3_nt: TGCAGCGTTGAAAGTGTCGGGGAGACCCAGTACTTC
j_call: TRBJ2-3; clone_size: once; v_call: TRBV4-3; d_call: NA; cdr3_aa: CASSQDGTSGDTQYF; cdr3_nt: TGCGCCAGCAGCCAAGATGGGACTTCAGGAGATACGCAGTATTTT
j_call: TRBJ2-3; clone_size: once; v_call: TRBV6-2/TRBV6-3; d_call: TRBD2; cdr3_aa: CASSLTSEGDTQYF; cdr3_nt: TGTGCCAGCAGTTTGACTAGCGAGGGAGATACGCAGTATTTT
j_call: TRBJ2-1; clone_size: NA; v_call: TRBV15; d_call: NA; cdr3_aa: CATSREDNGVYNEQFF; cdr3_nt: TGTGCCACCAGCAGGGAAGACAACGGGGTCTACAATGAGCAGTTCTTC